Many counts were recorded for the clone carrying this TCR beta chain. CDR1 and CDR2 (germline): DFQATT, SNEGSKA (reference sequence). After removal of 6 bases from V and 6 bases from J, the junction contained 10 bases not matched to a gene. This CDR3 comprises 14 residues. The data were obtained in a study of human T cells and chemical hapten exposure. For the study at large: Diagnoses of alopecia areata, totalis or universalis occurred in mostly female patients.

Each cDNA molecule in the library carried unique molecular identifiers. TCRdb fed the RACE reads into MiXCR, producing one record per CDR3 protein. The data hold nearly 350,000 distinct CDR3 sequences, with around 6.9% observed a single time. Time point defined: patch test 1, 2 weeks after DPC sensitization. The treatment: therapeutic diphenylcyclopropenone sensitization with weekly scalp DPC. The V call is TRBV20-1, the J call TRBJ2-2; 7 nucleotides match TRBD1. The sample consisted of whole blood, taken in connection with sensitization to the hapten diphenylcyclopropenone (DPC). This TCR derives from a woman aged 18-29 years with alopecia areata. Some clones in this sample may be carry-over from other donors' samples. The CDR3 loop reads CSAARQGGPGELFF. The CDR3 bases are TGCAGTGCCGCTCGACAGGGTGGCCCCGGGGAGCTGTTTTTT.